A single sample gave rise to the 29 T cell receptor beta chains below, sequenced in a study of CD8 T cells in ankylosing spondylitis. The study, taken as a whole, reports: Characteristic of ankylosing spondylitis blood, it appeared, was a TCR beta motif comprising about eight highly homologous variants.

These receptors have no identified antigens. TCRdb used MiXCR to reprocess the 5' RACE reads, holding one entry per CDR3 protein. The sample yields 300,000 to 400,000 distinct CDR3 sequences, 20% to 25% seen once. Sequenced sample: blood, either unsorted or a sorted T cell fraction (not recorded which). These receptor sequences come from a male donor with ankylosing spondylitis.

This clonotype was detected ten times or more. The CDR3 coding sequence is TGTGCCAGCAGCTTAGAGGCTAGCGGGAGTTACGCAGATACGCAGTATTTT. This gives the protein CASSLEASGSYADTQYF. The rearrangement uses TRBV7-8 and TRBJ2-3; 10 bases agree with TRBD2. After removal of 1 base from V and 4 bases from J, the junction contained 8 bases not matched to a gene. The CDR3 is 17 residues long. Germline V gene lookup returns CDR1 SGHVS and CDR2 FQNEAQ.

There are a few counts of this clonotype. CDR3 nucleotides: TGTGCCAGCAGCCCTCACGCCCGACTAGCGGGAGTCCTTCCGCAGTATTTT. It yields the protein CASSPHARLAGVLPQYF. V and J are TRBV12-3 or TRBV12-4 and TRBJ2-3, with 12 bases fitting TRBD2. Trimming took 6 bases from V and 10 from J; bases not matched to a gene: 17. The CDR3 contains 17 residues.

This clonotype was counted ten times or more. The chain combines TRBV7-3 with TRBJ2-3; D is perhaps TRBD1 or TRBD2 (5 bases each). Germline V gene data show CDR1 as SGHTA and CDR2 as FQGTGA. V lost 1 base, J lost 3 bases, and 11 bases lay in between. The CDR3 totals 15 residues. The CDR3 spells CASSLNRGETDTQYF. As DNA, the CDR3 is TGTGCCAGCAGCTTAAATCGGGGCGAGACAGATACGCAGTATTTT.

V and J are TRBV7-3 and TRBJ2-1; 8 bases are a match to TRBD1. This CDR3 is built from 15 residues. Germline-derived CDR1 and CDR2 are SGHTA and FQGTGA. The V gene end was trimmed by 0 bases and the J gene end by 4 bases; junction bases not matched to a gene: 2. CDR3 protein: CASSLTGTGYNEQFF. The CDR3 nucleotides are TGTGCCAGCAGCTTAACCGGGACAGGTTACAATGAGCAGTTCTTC.

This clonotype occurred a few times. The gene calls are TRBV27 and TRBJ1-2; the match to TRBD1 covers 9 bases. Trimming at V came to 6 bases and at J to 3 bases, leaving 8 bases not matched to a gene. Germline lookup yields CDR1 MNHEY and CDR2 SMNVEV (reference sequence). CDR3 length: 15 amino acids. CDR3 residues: CASSPRDRADYGYTF. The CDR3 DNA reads TGTGCCAGCAGCCCCCGGGACAGGGCGGACTATGGCTACACCTTC.

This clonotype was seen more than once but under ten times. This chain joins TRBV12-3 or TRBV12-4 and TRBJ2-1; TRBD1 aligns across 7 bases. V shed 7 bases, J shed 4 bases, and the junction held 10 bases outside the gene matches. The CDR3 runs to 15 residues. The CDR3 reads CASKGQLGAYNEQFF. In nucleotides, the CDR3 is TGTGCCAGCAAGGGACAGCTGGGGGCTTACAATGAGCAGTTCTTC.

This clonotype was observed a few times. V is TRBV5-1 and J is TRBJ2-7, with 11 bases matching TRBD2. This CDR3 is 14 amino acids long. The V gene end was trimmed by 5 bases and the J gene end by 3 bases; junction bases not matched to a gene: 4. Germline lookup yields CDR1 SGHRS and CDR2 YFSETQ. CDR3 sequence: CASSPTSGNYEQYF. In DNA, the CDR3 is TGCGCCAGCAGTCCGACTAGCGGGAACTACGAGCAGTACTTC.

The CDR3 protein is CASRGALRTSGYNEQFF. The CDR3 DNA reads TGTGCCAGCAGGGGAGCCTTAAGGACTAGCGGATACAATGAGCAGTTCTTC. This chain uses TRBV6-1 with TRBJ2-1; 10 bases fit TRBD2. In germline, CDR1 is MNHNS, CDR2 SASEGT. The CDR3 loop spans 17 amino acids. With V trimmed by 6 bases and J by 4 bases, 12 bases remained unmatched.

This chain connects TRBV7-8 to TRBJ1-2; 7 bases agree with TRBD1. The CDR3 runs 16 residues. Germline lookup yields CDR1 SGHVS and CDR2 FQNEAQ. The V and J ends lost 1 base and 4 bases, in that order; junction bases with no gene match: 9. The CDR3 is CASSLGPRGRAYGYTF. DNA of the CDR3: TGTGCCAGCAGCTTAGGGCCGAGGGGGCGCGCCTATGGCTACACCTTC.

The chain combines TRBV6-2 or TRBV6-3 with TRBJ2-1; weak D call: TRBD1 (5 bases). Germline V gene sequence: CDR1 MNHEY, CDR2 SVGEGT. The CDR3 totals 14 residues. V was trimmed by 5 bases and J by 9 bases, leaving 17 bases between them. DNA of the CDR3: TGTGCCAGCAGTAGACAGCTCAGGGCCCCTGAGCAGTTCTTC. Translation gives CASSRQLRAPEQFF.

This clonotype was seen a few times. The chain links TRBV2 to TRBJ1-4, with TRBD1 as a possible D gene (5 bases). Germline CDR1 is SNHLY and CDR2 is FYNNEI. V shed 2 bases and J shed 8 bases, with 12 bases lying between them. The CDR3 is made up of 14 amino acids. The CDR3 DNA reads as TGTGCCAGCAGTGAAAACAGGCGACGGGAAAAACTGTTTTTT. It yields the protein CASSENRRREKLFF.

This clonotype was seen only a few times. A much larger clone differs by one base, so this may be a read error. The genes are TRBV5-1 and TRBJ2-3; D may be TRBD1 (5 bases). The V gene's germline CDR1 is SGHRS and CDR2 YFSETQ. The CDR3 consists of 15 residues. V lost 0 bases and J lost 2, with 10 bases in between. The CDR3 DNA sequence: TGCGCCAGCAGCTTGGAGGGGCGGATCACAGATACGCAGTATTTT. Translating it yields CASSLEGRITDTQYF.

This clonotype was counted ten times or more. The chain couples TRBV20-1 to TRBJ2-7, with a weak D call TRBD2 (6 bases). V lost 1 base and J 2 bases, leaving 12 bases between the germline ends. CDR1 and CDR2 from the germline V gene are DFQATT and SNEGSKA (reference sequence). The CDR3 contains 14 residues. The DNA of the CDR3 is TGCAGTGCTAGAGGGGATAGCGGCGCCTACGAGCAGTACTTC. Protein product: CSARGDSGAYEQYF.

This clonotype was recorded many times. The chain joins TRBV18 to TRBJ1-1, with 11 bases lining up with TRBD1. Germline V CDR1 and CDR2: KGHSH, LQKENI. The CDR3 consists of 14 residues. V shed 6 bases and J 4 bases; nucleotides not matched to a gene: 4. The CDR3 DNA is TGTGCCAGCTCTGCTGGGACAGGGGGCACTGAAGCTTTCTTT. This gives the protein CASSAGTGGTEAFF.

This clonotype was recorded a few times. This chain's CDR3 is CASTSPYGYTF. CDR3 DNA sequence: TGTGCCAGCACCTCTCCCTATGGCTACACCTTC. V gene TRBV7-2 combines with J gene TRBJ1-2; D remains unclear. V was shortened by 7 bases and J by 4 bases, with 7 bases between the two germline ends. The germline gives CDR1 SGHTA, CDR2 FQGNSA. The CDR3 runs 11 residues.

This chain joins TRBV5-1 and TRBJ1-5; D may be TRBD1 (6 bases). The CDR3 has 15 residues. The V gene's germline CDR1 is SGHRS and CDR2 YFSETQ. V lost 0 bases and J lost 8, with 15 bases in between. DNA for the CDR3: TGCGCCAGCAGCTTGGCCGGGGGCGGGGATGAGCCCCAGCATTTT. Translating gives CASSLAGGGDEPQHF.

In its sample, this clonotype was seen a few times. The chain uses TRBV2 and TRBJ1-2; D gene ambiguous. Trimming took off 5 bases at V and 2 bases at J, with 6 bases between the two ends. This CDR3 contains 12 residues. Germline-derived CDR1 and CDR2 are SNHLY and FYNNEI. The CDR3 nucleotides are TGTGCCAGCAGTTCGGAGAACTATGGCTACACCTTC. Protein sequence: CASSSENYGYTF.

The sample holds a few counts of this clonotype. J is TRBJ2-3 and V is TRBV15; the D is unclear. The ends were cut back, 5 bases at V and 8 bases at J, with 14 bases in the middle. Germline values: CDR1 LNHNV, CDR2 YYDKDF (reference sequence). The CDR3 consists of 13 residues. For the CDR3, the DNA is TGTGCCACCAGCCTCCGAACCCCGACTACGCAGTATTTT. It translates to CATSLRTPTTQYF. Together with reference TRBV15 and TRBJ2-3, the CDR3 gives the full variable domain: DAMVIQNPRYQVTQFGKPVTLSCSQTLNHNVMYWYQQKSSQAPKLLFHYYDKDFNNEADTPDNFQSRRPNTSFCFLDIRSPGLGDTAMYLCATSLRTPTTQYFGPGTRLTVL.

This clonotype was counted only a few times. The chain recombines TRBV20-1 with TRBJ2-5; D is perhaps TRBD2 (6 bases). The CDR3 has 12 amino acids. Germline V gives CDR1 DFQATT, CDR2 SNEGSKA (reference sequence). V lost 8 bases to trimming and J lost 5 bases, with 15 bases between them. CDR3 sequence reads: CSMSGGEETQYF. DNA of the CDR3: TGCAGTATGAGCGGAGGGGAGGAGACCCAGTACTTC.

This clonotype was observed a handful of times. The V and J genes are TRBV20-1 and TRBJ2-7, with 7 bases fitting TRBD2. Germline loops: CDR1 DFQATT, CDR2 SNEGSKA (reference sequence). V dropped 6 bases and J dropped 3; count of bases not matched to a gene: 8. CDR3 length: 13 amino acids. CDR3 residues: CSALTSTFYEQYF. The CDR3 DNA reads TGCAGTGCCCTGACTAGCACCTTCTACGAGCAGTACTTC.

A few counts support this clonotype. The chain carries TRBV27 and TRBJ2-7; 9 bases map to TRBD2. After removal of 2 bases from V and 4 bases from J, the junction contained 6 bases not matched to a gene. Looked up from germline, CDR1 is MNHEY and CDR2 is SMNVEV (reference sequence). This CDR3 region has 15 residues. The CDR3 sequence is CASSLRREGSYEQYF. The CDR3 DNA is TGTGCCAGCAGTTTAAGGCGGGAGGGTTCATACGAGCAGTACTTC.

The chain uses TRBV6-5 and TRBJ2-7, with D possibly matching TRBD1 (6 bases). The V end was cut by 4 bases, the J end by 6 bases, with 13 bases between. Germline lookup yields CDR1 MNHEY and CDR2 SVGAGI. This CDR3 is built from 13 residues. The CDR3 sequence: CASSFTQGGEQYF. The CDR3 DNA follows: TGTGCCAGCAGTTTCACTCAAGGGGGCGAGCAGTACTTC.

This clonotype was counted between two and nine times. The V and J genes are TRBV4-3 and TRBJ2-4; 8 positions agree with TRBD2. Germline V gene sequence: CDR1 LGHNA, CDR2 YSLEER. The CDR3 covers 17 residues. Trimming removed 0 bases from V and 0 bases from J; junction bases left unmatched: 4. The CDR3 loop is CASSQDRAGGAKNIQYF. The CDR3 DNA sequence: TGCGCCAGCAGCCAAGATCGTGCGGGAGGAGCCAAAAACATTCAGTACTTC.

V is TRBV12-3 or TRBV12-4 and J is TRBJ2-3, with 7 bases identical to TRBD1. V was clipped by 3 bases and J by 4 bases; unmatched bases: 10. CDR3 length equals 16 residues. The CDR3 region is CASSFTGVNLADTQYF. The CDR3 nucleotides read TGTGCCAGCAGTTTCACAGGGGTTAATTTGGCAGATACGCAGTATTTT.

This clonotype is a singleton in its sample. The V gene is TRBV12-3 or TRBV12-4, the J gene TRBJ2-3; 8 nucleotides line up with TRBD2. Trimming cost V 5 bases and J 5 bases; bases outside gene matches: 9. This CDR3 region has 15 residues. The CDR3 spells CASSPAGRAGDTQYF. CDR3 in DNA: TGTGCCAGCAGTCCAGCCGGGAGGGCCGGAGATACGCAGTATTTT.

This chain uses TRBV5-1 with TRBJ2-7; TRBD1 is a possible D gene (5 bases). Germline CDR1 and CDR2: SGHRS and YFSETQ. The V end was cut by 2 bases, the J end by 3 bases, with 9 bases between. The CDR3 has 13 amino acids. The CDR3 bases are TGCGCCAGCAGCTTTTTGGACAACTACGAGCAGTACTTC. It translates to CASSFLDNYEQYF.

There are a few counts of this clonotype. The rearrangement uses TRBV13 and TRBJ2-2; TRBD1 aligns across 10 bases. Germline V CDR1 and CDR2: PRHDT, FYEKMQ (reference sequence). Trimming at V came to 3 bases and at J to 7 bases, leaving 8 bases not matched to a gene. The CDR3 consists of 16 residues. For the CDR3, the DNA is TGTGCCAGCAGCTTCCGGCCGGACAGGGGGGACGGGGAGCTGTTTTTT. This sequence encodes CASSFRPDRGDGELFF.

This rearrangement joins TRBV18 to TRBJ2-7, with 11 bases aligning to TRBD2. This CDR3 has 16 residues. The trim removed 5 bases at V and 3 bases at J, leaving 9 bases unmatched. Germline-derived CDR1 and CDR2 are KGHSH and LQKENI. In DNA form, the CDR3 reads TGTGCCAGCTCATTCCTAGCGGGAGGAAATAACTACGAGCAGTACTTC. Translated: CASSFLAGGNNYEQYF.

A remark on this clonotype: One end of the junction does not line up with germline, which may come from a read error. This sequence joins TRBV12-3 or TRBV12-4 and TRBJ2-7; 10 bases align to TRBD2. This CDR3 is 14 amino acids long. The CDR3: CASRLAGGLYEQYF. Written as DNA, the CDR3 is TGTGCCAGCAGATTAGCGGGAGGATTGTACGAGCAGTACTTC.